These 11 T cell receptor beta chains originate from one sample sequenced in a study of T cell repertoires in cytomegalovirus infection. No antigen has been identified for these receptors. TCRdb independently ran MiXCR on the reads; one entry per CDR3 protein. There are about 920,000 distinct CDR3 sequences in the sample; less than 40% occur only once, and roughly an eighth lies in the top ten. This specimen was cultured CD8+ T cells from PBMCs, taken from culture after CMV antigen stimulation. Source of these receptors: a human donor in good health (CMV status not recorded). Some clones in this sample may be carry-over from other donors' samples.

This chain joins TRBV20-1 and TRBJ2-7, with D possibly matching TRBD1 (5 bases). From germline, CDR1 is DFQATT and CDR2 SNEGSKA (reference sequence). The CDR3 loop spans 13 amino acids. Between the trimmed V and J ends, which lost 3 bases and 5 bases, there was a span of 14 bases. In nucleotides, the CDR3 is TGCAGTGCTAGGGGCAGGGTGGGCCACGAGCAGTACGTC. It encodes CSARGRVGHEQYV.

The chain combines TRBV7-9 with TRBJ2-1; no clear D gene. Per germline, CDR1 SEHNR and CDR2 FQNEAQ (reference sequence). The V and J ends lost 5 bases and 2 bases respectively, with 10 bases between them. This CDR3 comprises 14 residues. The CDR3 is CASSLSWAYNEQFF. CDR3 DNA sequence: TGTGCCAGCAGCCTCAGTTGGGCCTACAATGAGCAGTTCTTC.

CDR3 bases: TGTGCCAGCAGCGCCGACAGGGCGCGAGAGACCCAGTACTTC. Translation: CASSADRARETQYF. V gene TRBV7-4 combines with J gene TRBJ2-5; 7 bases agree with TRBD1. Germline values: CDR1 SGHVT, CDR2 SQSDAQ. The CDR3 has 14 amino acids. J gave up 4 bases and V 5 bases, and 7 bases lay outside the gene matches.

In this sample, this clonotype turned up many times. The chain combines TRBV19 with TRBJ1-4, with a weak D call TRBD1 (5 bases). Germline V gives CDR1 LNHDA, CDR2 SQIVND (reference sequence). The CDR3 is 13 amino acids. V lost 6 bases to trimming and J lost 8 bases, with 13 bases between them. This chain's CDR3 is CASSRDGVEKLFF. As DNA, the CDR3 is TGTGCCAGTAGCCGGGACGGCGTCGAAAAACTGTTTTTT.

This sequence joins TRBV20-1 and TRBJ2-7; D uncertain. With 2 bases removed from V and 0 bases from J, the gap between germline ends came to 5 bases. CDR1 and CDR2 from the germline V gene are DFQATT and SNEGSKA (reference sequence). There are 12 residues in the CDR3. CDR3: CSARRDSYEQYV. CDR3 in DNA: TGCAGTGCTAGACGCGACTCCTACGAGCAGTACGTC.

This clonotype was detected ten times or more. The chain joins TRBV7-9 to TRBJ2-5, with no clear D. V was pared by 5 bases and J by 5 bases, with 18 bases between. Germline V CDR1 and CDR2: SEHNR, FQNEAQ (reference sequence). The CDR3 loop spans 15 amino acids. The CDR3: CASSITRRLDETQYF. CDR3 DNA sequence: TGTGCCAGCAGCATCACCCGTCGCTTGGACGAGACCCAGTACTTC. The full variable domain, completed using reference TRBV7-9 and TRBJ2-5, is DTGVSQNPRHKITKRGQNVTFRCDPISEHNRLYWYRQTLGQGPEFLTYFQNEAQLEKSRLLSDRFSAERPKGSFSTLEIQRTEQGDSAMYLCASSITRRLDETQYFGPGTRLLVL.

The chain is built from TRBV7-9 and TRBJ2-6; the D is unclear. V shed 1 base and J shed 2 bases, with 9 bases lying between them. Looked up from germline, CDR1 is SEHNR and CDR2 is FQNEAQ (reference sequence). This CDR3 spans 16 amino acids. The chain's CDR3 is CASSLGVLPGANVLTF. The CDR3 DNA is TGTGCCAGCAGCTTAGGGGTTCTACCTGGGGCCAACGTCCTGACTTTC.

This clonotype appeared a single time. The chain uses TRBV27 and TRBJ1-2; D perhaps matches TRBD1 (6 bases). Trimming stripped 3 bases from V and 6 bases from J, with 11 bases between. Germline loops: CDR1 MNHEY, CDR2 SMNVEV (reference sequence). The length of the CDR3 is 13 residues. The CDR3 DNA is TGTGCCAGCAGTTTCGGGGGGGCTAATGGCTACACCTTC. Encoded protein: CASSFGGANGYTF.

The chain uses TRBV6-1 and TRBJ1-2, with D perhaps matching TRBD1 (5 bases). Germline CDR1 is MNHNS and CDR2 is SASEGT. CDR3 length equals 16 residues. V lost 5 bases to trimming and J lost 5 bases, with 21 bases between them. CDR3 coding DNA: TGTGCCAGCAGTCTTGGGACTTCGGACGCCGAATATGGCTACACCTTC. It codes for CASSLGTSDAEYGYTF.

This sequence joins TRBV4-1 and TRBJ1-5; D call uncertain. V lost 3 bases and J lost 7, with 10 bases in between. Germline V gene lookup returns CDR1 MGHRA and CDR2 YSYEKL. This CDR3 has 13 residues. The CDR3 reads CASSQSHGQPQHF. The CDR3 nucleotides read TGCGCCAGCAGCCAGTCCCATGGCCAGCCCCAGCATTTT.

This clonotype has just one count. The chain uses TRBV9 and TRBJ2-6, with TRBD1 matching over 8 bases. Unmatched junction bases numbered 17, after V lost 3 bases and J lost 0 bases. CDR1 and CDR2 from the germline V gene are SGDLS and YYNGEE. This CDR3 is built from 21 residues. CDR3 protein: CASSAPLGRTGQDSGANVLTF. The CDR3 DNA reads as TGTGCCAGCAGCGCCCCCCTAGGAAGGACAGGGCAAGACTCTGGGGCCAACGTCCTGACTTTC.